Following are 32 T cell receptor beta chains from one sample sequenced in a study of cytomegalovirus exposure and HLA in healthy donors (dated by TCRdb to about 2017). Library construction relied on the immunoSEQ multiplex PCR assay. The multiplex PCR relied on a mix of 60 forward primers for TCR Vbeta segments and 13 reverse primers for TCR Jbeta segments. The clones in this table, taken by TCRdb from immuneACCESS, are in-frame only. Not every clone is retained; where verified, under half of the shortfall comes from an unresolved V gene, and the cause of the rest is unknown. The sample data list 120,000 to 150,000 clones, and roughly 76% of these were observed just once. The ten top clones hold 1.5% to 2% of the sample. What was sequenced was PBMCs. These TCRs come from a female donor in good health and CMV-seronegative.

Only a few counts were recorded for this clone. The chain links TRBV10-3 to TRBJ1-1, with D possibly matching TRBD1 (5 bases). CDR1 is ENHRY and CDR2 is SYGVKD in the germline V gene. With 9 bases removed from V and 4 bases from J, the gap between germline ends came to 15 bases. This CDR3 region has 13 residues. Written as DNA, the CDR3 is TGTGCCATTAAAACAGGAGAGGTCACTGAAGCTTTCTTT. It specifies CAIKTGEVTEAFF.

Details on this clone: An end of the junction does not agree with germline; a read error may underlie this. The rearrangement uses TRBV7-6 and TRBJ1-4; a possible D gene is TRBD1 (6 bases). Germline-derived CDR1 and CDR2 are SGHVS and FNYEAQ. CDR3 size: 14 residues. The CDR3 spells CAGSLIGGNEKLFF. The CDR3 region has the DNA TGTGCCGGCAGCTTGATAGGGGGTAATGAAAAACTGTTTTTT.

The chain uses TRBV7-6 and TRBJ2-1; 12 bases are a match to TRBD2. Per germline, CDR1 SGHVS and CDR2 FNYEAQ. The V gene end was trimmed by 3 bases and the J gene end by 7 bases; junction bases not matched to a gene: 4. The CDR3 has 15 amino acids. This chain's CDR3 is CASSFGTSGPNEQFF. CDR3 coding DNA: TGTGCCAGCAGCTTCGGGACTAGCGGGCCTAATGAGCAGTTCTTC.

This rearrangement joins TRBV6-5 to TRBJ1-1; 8 positions match TRBD1. The length of the CDR3 is 13 residues. Germline lookup yields CDR1 MNHEY and CDR2 SVGAGI. Trimming at V came to 4 bases and at J to 11 bases, leaving 9 bases not matched to a gene. The CDR3 nucleotides read TGTGCCAGCAGTTTACAGGGGGGTGGAGATGCTTTCTTT. Translated: CASSLQGGGDAFF.

The rearrangement links TRBV28 to TRBJ1-1; D is ambiguous. The CDR3 covers 15 residues. V gave up 1 base and J gave up 3 bases, with 12 bases separating them. Looked up from germline, CDR1 is MDHEN and CDR2 is SYDVKM. The CDR3 loop is CASSLYGVGDTEAFF. Here the CDR3 DNA reads TGTGCCAGCAGTTTATATGGGGTCGGGGACACTGAAGCTTTCTTT.

There are a few counts of this clone. The chain links TRBV5-4 to TRBJ2-2; D may be TRBD1 (5 bases). Germline-derived CDR1 and CDR2 are SGHNT and YYREEE (reference sequence). The CDR3 covers 16 residues. Trimming shortened V by 0 bases and J by 2 bases, and 11 bases separated the two germline ends. CDR3 nucleotides: TGTGCCAGCAGCTTGGGGCAGGGTATTAACACCGGGGAGCTGTTTTTT. Its translation: CASSLGQGINTGELFF.

This chain links TRBV6-1 with TRBJ2-7; 9 nucleotides line up with TRBD2. The CDR3 is 15 amino acids. Germline V gives CDR1 MNHNS, CDR2 SASEGT. With 4 bases clipped from V and 4 bases from J, the junction kept 8 bases outside the gene matches. The CDR3 here is CASSASSGSGYEQYF. CDR3 DNA: TGTGCCAGCAGTGCGAGTAGCGGGAGTGGTTACGAGCAGTACTTC.

The J gene is TRBJ1-4, the V gene TRBV7-7, with D possibly being TRBD1 (5 bases). CDR3 length: 17 residues. The V and J ends lost 1 base and 2 bases respectively, with 14 bases between them. CDR1 and CDR2 (germline): SSHAT, FNYEAQ (reference sequence). This chain's CDR3 is CASSLGPGIGTNEKLFF. The CDR3, as DNA: TGTGCCAGCAGCTTAGGTCCAGGGATAGGGACTAATGAAAAACTGTTTTTT.

The J gene is TRBJ2-1, the V gene TRBV5-4, with TRBD2 identical over 10 bases. CDR1 SGHNT and CDR2 YYREEE come from the germline V gene (reference sequence). CDR3 length equals 18 residues. Unmatched junction bases numbered 14, after V lost 4 bases and J lost 4 bases. In nucleotides, the CDR3 is TGTGCCAGCAGCCCTCCTAGCGGGAGCCATCGCAGATACAATGAGCAGTTCTTC. It encodes CASSPPSGSHRRYNEQFF.

The rearrangement joins TRBV19 to TRBJ2-1; 12 nucleotides line up with TRBD2. Germline CDR1 reads LNHDA; CDR2 reads SQIVND (reference sequence). Unmatched junction bases numbered 4, after V lost 5 bases and J lost 5 bases. The CDR3 runs to 15 residues. CDR3 sequence (DNA): TGTGCCAGTAGTGCCGGACTAGCGGGAAACAATGAGCAGTTCTTC. It is translated as CASSAGLAGNNEQFF. The full variable domain, rest sourced from reference TRBV19 and TRBJ2-1, is DGGITQSPKYLFRKEGQNVTLSCEQNLNHDAMYWYRQDPGQGLRLIYYSQIVNDFQKGDIAEGYSVSREKKESFPLTVTSAQKNPTAFYLCASSAGLAGNNEQFFGPGTRLTVL.

The chain employs TRBV6-1 and TRBJ2-5; D unresolved. The DNA matches TRBJ2-7 better at its end, which makes the J call doubtful. This CDR3 spans 12 amino acids. CDR1 is MNHNS and CDR2 is SASEGT in the germline V gene. The CDR3, as DNA: TGTGCCAGCAGTGAAGGGTCCTACGAGCAGTACTTC. This translates into CASSEGSYEQYF.

The sample holds one count of this clone. Germline is not matched at one junction end, which may reflect a read error. This rearrangement joins TRBV7-7 to TRBJ2-7, with TRBD2 matching 8 bases. Germline V gene data show CDR1 as SSHAT and CDR2 as FNYEAQ (reference sequence). This CDR3 spans 16 amino acids. CDR3: CASSLEYGGGTYEQYF. CDR3 DNA: TGTGCTAGCAGCTTAGAATACGGGGGGGGAACCTACGAGCAGTACTTC.

The chain carries TRBV6-5 and TRBJ2-7, with 10 bases matching TRBD2. The CDR3 has 16 amino acids. Germline lookup yields CDR1 MNHEY and CDR2 SVGAGI. With V trimmed by 2 bases and J by 7 bases, 11 bases remained unmatched. In DNA, the CDR3 is TGTGCCAGCAGTTACCGTGGACTAGCGGTCTTAGAGGAGCAGTACTTC. Residues: CASSYRGLAVLEEQYF.

V gene TRBV2 combines with J gene TRBJ2-5, with D hard to call. CDR3 length equals 11 residues. Per germline, CDR1 SNHLY and CDR2 FYNNEI. V lost 6 bases to trimming and J lost 2 bases, with 4 bases between them. CDR3 bases: TGTGCCAGCAGCCTTCAAGAGACCCAGTACTTC. Amino acids: CASSLQETQYF.

V usage is TRBV29-1 and J usage is TRBJ2-6; 7 bases line up with TRBD1. Germline trimming cut 6 bases from V and 3 bases from J; bases unmatched to any gene: 14. The CDR3 consists of 17 residues. Germline V gene lookup returns CDR1 SQVTM and CDR2 ANQGSEA. The CDR3: CSVMPTGLGGGANVLTF. In DNA form, the CDR3 reads TGCAGCGTGATGCCGACAGGGCTAGGGGGTGGGGCCAACGTCCTGACTTTC.

The chain couples TRBV9 to TRBJ2-7; 8 positions agree with TRBD2. V was clipped by 4 bases and J by 4 bases; unmatched bases: 7. This CDR3 has 14 amino acids. Germline assignment: CDR1 SGDLS and CDR2 YYNGEE. CDR3 sequence reads: CASSLGTSTYEQYF. The CDR3 DNA reads as TGTGCCAGCAGCCTCGGGACTAGTACGTACGAGCAGTACTTC.

J is TRBJ2-7 and V is TRBV5-1, with D possibly matching TRBD1 (5 bases). The CDR3 sequence is 14 residues long. Trimming left V 4 bases short and J 10 bases short, with 21 bases between. Germline V lookup: CDR1 SGHRS, CDR2 YFSETQ. The CDR3, as DNA: TGCGCCAGCAGCCCGGATGCAGGGCCCCTCGGACAGTACTTC. It specifies CASSPDAGPLGQYF.

This clone was recorded only once. One end of the junction fails to match germline, which may point to a read error. CDR3 nucleotide sequence: TGTGCTAGCAGCCCCATTGTAGGACAGACTGGAAACACCATATATTTT. It translates to CASSPIVGQTGNTIYF. This chain joins TRBV7-7 and TRBJ1-3, with D possibly TRBD1 on 6 matching bases. CDR1 and CDR2 from the germline V gene are SSHAT and FNYEAQ (reference sequence). The CDR3 extends over 16 amino acids.

V and J are TRBV4-1 and TRBJ1-4; TRBD1 aligns across 7 bases. Germline loops: CDR1 MGHRA, CDR2 YSYEKL. Trimming removed 4 bases from V and 8 bases from J; junction bases left unmatched: 10. The CDR3 sequence is 15 residues long. Here the CDR3 reads CASSPTGDGREKLFF. The CDR3 bases are TGCGCCAGCAGCCCCACAGGGGACGGTCGGGAAAAACTGTTTTTT.

This chain uses TRBV19 with TRBJ2-2; TRBD1 aligns across 9 bases. CDR3 length: 14 residues. The V segment lost 6 bases and the J segment 5 bases; nucleotides outside the gene matches: 4. Germline CDR1 is LNHDA and CDR2 is SQIVND (reference sequence). The CDR3: CASSGTGRTGELFF. The CDR3 DNA sequence: TGTGCCAGTAGCGGGACAGGGAGGACCGGGGAGCTGTTTTTT.

This clone was seen more than once but under ten times. This chain connects TRBV28 to TRBJ1-2, with D possibly matching TRBD1 (5 bases). Germline-derived CDR1 and CDR2 are MDHEN and SYDVKM. Trimming removed 6 bases from V and 7 bases from J, with 21 bases in between. CDR3 length: 15 residues. CDR3 residues: CASSPSSRGWGGYTF. Written as DNA, the CDR3 is TGTGCCAGCAGCCCTTCCTCCCGGGGGTGGGGTGGCTACACCTTC.

The chain carries TRBV9 and TRBJ1-5, with TRBD1 identical over 7 bases. V gave up 3 bases and J gave up 2 bases; unmatched junction bases: 5. The CDR3 spans 15 residues. From germline, CDR1 is SGDLS and CDR2 YYNGEE. CDR3: CASSATTGGNQPQHF. In DNA, the CDR3 is TGTGCCAGCAGCGCAACAACAGGGGGCAATCAGCCCCAGCATTTT. The full variable domain, completed using reference TRBV9 and TRBJ1-5, is DSGVTQTPKHLITATGQRVTLRCSPRSGDLSVYWYQQSLDQGLQFLIQYYNGEERAKGNILERFSAQQFPDLHSELNLSSLELGDSALYFCASSATTGGNQPQHFGDGTRLSIL.

This clone was counted a few times. The genes are TRBV7-6 and TRBJ1-1; TRBD1 is a possible D gene (6 bases). CDR3 length: 15 residues. Germline-derived CDR1 and CDR2 are SGHVS and FNYEAQ. V was clipped by 1 base and J by 0 bases, with 9 bases between them. The CDR3 loop reads CASSLVGGLNTEAFF. CDR3 in DNA: TGTGCCAGCAGCTTAGTCGGGGGGCTGAACACTGAAGCTTTCTTT.

The V and J genes are TRBV5-1 and TRBJ2-1; 11 positions match TRBD2. This CDR3 is built from 15 residues. The V gene's germline CDR1 is SGHRS and CDR2 YFSETQ. V shed 0 bases and J 7 bases; nucleotides not matched to a gene: 3. This chain's CDR3 is CASSLVLAGVNEQFF. CDR3 nucleotide sequence: TGCGCCAGCAGCTTGGTACTAGCGGGAGTAAATGAGCAGTTCTTC.

The chain employs TRBV29-1 and TRBJ1-2, with 10 positions matching TRBD1. Germline loops: CDR1 SQVTM, CDR2 ANQGSEA. V was pared by 4 bases and J by 11 bases, with 13 bases of the junction left unmatched. The CDR3 extends over 14 amino acids. CDR3 sequence reads: CSVGHSDRGHRYTF. The CDR3 DNA reads TGCAGCGTTGGGCACAGCGACAGGGGGCACAGATACACCTTC. Based on the CDR3 plus reference TRBV29-1 and TRBJ1-2, the full variable domain is SAVISQKPSRDICQRGTSLTIQCQVDSQVTMMFWYRQQPGQSLTLIATANQGSEATYESGFVIDKFPISRPNLTFSTLTVSNMSPEDSSIYLCSVGHSDRGHRYTFGSGTRLTVV.

This rearrangement joins TRBV6-1 to TRBJ2-7; 8 bases agree with TRBD1. The CDR3 length is 16 residues. CDR1 is MNHNS, CDR2 SASEGT, per germline. With 0 bases clipped from V and 0 bases from J, the junction kept 4 bases outside the gene matches. This CDR3 is CASSEAPGTGSYEQYF. The CDR3 bases are TGTGCCAGCAGTGAAGCGCCCGGGACAGGCTCCTACGAGCAGTACTTC.

This clone was seen only a few times. The chain is built from TRBV18 and TRBJ1-4, with D tentatively TRBD1 (5 bases). This CDR3 is built from 14 residues. The V end was cut by 3 bases, the J end by 8 bases, with 13 bases between. Germline CDR1 KGHSH, CDR2 LQKENI. The CDR3 DNA is TGTGCCAGCTCACCCATAACGAAGGGGGAAAAACTGTTTTTT. Encoded protein: CASSPITKGEKLFF. The full variable domain, rest sourced from reference TRBV18 and TRBJ1-4, is NAGVMQNPRHLVRRRGQEARLRCSPMKGHSHVYWYRQLPEEGLKFMVYLQKENIIDESGMPKERFSAEFPKEGPSILRIQQVVRGDSAAYFCASSPITKGEKLFFGSGTQLSVL.

The chain uses TRBV7-9 and TRBJ2-7, with 7 nucleotides matching TRBD2. Germline CDR1 reads SEHNR; CDR2 reads FQNEAQ (reference sequence). The CDR3 length is 15 residues. The ends lost 6 bases at V and 1 base at J; junction bases unmatched: 9. CDR3 protein: CASSHDRGGSYEQYF. The CDR3 bases are TGTGCCAGCAGTCATGACCGCGGGGGATCCTACGAGCAGTACTTC.

Worth noting for this clone: The identical CDR3 is also encoded by other nucleotide sequences in the sample. This rearrangement joins TRBV10-3 to TRBJ1-2, with D possibly matching TRBD1 (5 bases). Germline values: CDR1 ENHRY, CDR2 SYGVKD. V lost 0 bases and J lost 2, with 7 bases in between. The length of the CDR3 is 14 residues. The CDR3 region is CAISESGGNYGYTF. The CDR3, as DNA: TGTGCCATCAGTGAGTCGGGGGGGAACTATGGCTACACCTTC.

The gene calls are TRBV9 and TRBJ2-3; 14 positions match TRBD2. This CDR3 is built from 18 residues. Trimming took 3 bases from V and 0 from J; bases not matched to a gene: 6. CDR1 SGDLS and CDR2 YYNGEE come from the germline V gene. The CDR3 DNA reads as TGTGCCAGCAGCGAAGGGACTAGCGGGAGAACGAGCACAGATACGCAGTATTTT. This sequence encodes CASSEGTSGRTSTDTQYF.

The chain combines TRBV6-5 with TRBJ1-2; no definite D call. Trimming removed 2 bases from V and 4 bases from J, with 11 bases in between. CDR1 and CDR2 from the germline V gene are MNHEY and SVGAGI. The CDR3 sequence is 14 residues long. The CDR3 protein is CASSYTGGGYGYTF. Here the CDR3 DNA reads TGTGCCAGCAGTTACACTGGAGGAGGCTATGGCTACACCTTC.

The chain is built from TRBV6-5 and TRBJ2-7, with TRBD2 identical over 10 bases. The J segment lost 6 bases and the V segment lost 2 bases, leaving 10 bases of the junction unmatched. The CDR3 is 16 residues long. CDR1 and CDR2 from the germline V gene are MNHEY and SVGAGI. Here the CDR3 reads CASSYGSGGAFGEQYF. CDR3 in DNA: TGTGCCAGCAGTTACGGGAGCGGGGGGGCCTTCGGCGAGCAGTACTTC.